This TCR beta chain emerged from a study of T cell clones after liver transplantation. Sequencing used immunoSEQ multiplex PCR; TCRdb keeps in-frame clones, though not all of them. Seen here are roughly 60,000 clones, about two thirds observed once, and the top ten hold approximately 2.8%. This clone was seen a few times. The CDR3 sequence is 15 residues long. V lost 5 bases to trimming and J lost 0 bases, with 14 bases between them. Germline-derived CDR1 and CDR2 are SEHNR and FQNEAQ (reference sequence). The input for sequencing was CD4+ T cells from blood, taken at the approximately 15-month timepoint. The V call is TRBV7-9, the J call TRBJ2-7; D perhaps matches TRBD1 (6 bases). The sequence derives from a human patient who received a liver transplant. Some T cells may be supplied by the graft donor. The CDR3, as DNA: TGTGCCAGCAGCAAGACAGGCCTGAGCTCCTACGAGCAGTACTTC. It encodes CASSKTGLSSYEQYF.